The clone carrying this T cell receptor beta chain was seen at least ten times. Its antigen is not known. This entry belongs to a study of T cell repertoires in urothelial bladder cancer. Study summary: Of over ten resected lesions, a few were cT2 or greater.

Study results and limitations: Benign specimens held more T cells than urothelial carcinoma specimens. Median infiltrating lymphocyte percentage was more than 1.5% in carcinoma specimens. A single clone reached 2% to 2.5% in benign versus up to about 17% in carcinoma.

Sequencing was performed with immunoSEQ multiplex PCR; in TCRdb, only in-frame clones are kept and a portion is missing. The sample includes 9,200 or so clones, 58% of them seen just once. The TCR was taken from a human donor with urothelial carcinoma. The specimen was tumor-infiltrating cells from bladder cancer.

The CDR3 sequence is CAWIRRGRTGELFF. In DNA, the CDR3 is TGTGCCTGGATCCGCAGGGGGCGAACCGGGGAGCTGTTTTTT. This sequence joins TRBV30 and TRBJ2-2, with 8 bases aligning to TRBD1. The CDR3 is made up of 14 amino acids. Germline loops: CDR1 GTSNPN, CDR2 SVGIG (reference sequence). V lost 4 bases, J lost 5 bases, and 6 bases stayed unmatched.